This T cell receptor beta chain was sequenced in a study of T-cell reconstitution after alpha-beta-depleted transplantation in children. Deletions cut 7 bases from V and 0 bases from J, with 13 bases between. The CDR3 sequence is 15 residues long. In its sample, this clonotype was seen many times. The antigen is not known. General study results and limits: The high TCRbeta diversity at day 60 in some patients came from surviving recipient T cells and thymic progenitors. Newly produced T cells mostly provided counts and TCRbeta diversity after one year, as hyperexpanded clones declined. In patients about two months after transplant, alpha-beta T cells reportedly arose from several hundred expanded graft clones.

Unique molecular identifiers tagged the TCRbeta library. TCRdb reanalysed the PCR reads using MiXCR and keeps one entry per CDR3 protein. The sample records about 150,000 distinct CDR3 sequences, around 10% being singletons. The TCR was taken from a boy under 10 years old with acute myeloid leukemia, due to receive a stem cell transplant. The source material was PBMCs, sampled before TCRalphabeta/CD19-depleted stem cell transplant. The rearrangement joins TRBV12-3 or TRBV12-4 to TRBJ2-1; D call uncertain. CDR3 residues: CASISFPSSYNEQFF. CDR3 nucleotide sequence: TGTGCCAGCATTTCTTTCCCGAGCTCCTACAATGAGCAGTTCTTC.